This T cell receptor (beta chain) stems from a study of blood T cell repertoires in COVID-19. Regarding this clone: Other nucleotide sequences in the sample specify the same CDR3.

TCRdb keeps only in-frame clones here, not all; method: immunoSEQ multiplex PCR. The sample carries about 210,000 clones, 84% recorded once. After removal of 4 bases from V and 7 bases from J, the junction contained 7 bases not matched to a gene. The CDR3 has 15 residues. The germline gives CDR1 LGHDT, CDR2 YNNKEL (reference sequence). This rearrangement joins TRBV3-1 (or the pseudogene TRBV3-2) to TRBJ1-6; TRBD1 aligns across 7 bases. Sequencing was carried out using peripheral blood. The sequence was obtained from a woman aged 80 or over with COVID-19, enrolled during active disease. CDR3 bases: TGTGCCAGCAGCCTACGGACAGGTCTCAATTCACCCCTCCACTTT. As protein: CASSLRTGLNSPLHF.